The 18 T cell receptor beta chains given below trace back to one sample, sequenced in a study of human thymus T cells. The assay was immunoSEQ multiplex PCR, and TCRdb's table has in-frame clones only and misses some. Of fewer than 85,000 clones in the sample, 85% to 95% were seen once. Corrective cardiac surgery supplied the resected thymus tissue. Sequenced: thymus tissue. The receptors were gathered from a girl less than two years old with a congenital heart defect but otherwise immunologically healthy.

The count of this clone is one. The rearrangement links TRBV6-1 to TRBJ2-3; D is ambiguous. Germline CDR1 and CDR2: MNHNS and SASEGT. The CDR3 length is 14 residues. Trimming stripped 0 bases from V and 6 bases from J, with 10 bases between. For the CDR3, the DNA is TGTGCCAGCAGTGAAGCGCTCACCCGGGATACGCAGTATTTT. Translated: CASSEALTRDTQYF.

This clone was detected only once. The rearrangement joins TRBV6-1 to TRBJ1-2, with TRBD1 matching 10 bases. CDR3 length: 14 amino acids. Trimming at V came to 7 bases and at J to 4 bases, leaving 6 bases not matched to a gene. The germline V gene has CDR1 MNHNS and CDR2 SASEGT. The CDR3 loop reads CASTAWDRGYGYTF. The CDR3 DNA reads TGTGCCAGCACCGCCTGGGACAGGGGCTATGGCTACACCTTC.

CDR3 sequence reads: CASRKGGRSFQETQYF. The CDR3 DNA reads as TGTGCCAGCAGGAAGGGCGGGAGGTCATTCCAAGAGACCCAGTACTTC. The chain recombines TRBV2 with TRBJ2-5; 8 bases line up with TRBD2. The CDR3 contains 16 residues. V dropped 6 bases and J dropped 1; count of bases not matched to a gene: 10. The germline CDR1 and CDR2 sequences are SNHLY and FYNNEI.

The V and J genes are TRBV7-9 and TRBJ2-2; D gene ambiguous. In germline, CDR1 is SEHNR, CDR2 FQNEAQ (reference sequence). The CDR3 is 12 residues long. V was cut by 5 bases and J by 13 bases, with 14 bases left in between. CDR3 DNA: TGTGCCAGCAGCCCTTATAGTCCCGGGCTGTTTTTT. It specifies CASSPYSPGLFF.

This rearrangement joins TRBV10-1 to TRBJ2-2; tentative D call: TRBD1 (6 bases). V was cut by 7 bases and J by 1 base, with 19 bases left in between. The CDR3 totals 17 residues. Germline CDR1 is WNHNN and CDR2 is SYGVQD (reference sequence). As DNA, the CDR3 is TGCGCCAGCACCTCTAGCCAGGGGCCTGGGAACACCGGGGAGCTGTTTTTT. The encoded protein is CASTSSQGPGNTGELFF.

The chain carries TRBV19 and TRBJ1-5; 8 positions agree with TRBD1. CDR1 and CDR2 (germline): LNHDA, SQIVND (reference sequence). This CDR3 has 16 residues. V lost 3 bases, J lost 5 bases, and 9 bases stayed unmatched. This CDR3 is CASSIGIRQGYQPQHF. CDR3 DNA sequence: TGTGCCAGTAGTATTGGAATCCGACAGGGGTATCAGCCCCAGCATTTT.

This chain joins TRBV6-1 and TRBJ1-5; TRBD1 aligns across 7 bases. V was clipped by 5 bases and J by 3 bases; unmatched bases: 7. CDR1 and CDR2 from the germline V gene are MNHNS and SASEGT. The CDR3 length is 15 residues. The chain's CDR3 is CASSLMGTDNQPQHF. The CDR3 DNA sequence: TGTGCCAGCAGTCTAATGGGGACAGACAATCAGCCCCAGCATTTT.

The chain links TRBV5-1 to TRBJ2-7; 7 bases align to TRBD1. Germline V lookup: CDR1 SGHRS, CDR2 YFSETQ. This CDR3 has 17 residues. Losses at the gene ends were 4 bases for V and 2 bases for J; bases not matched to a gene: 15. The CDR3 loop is CASSGDSSPAGPYEQYF. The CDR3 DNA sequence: TGCGCCAGCAGCGGGGACAGTTCACCGGCCGGGCCCTACGAGCAGTACTTC. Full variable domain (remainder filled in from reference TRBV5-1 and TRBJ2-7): KAGVTQTPRYLIKTRGQQVTLSCSPISGHRSVSWYQQTPGQGLQFLFEYFSETQRNKGNFPGRFSGRQFSNSRSEMNVSTLELGDSALYLCASSGDSSPAGPYEQYFGPGTRLTVT.

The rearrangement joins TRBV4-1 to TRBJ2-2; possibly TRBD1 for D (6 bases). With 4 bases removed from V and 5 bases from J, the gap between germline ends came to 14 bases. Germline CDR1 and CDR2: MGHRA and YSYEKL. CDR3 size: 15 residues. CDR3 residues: CASSPKTGWTGELFF. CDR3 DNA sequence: TGCGCCAGCAGCCCTAAAACAGGGTGGACCGGGGAGCTGTTTTTT.

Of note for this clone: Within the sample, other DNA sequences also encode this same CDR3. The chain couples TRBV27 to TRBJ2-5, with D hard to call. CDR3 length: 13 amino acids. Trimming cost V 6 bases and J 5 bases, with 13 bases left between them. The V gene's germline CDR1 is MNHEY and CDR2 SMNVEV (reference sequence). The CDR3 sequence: CASRAGVGETQYF. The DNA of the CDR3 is TGTGCCAGCAGAGCAGGAGTTGGTGAGACCCAGTACTTC.

The CDR3 reads CSVTQGAGAGELFF. CDR3 in DNA: TGCAGCGTGACCCAGGGGGCTGGGGCCGGGGAGCTGTTTTTT. This sequence joins TRBV29-1 and TRBJ2-2; 8 bases are a match to TRBD1. The CDR3 has 14 amino acids. Germline V gene sequence: CDR1 SQVTM, CDR2 ANQGSEA. With 6 bases clipped from V and 6 bases from J, the junction kept 9 bases outside the gene matches.

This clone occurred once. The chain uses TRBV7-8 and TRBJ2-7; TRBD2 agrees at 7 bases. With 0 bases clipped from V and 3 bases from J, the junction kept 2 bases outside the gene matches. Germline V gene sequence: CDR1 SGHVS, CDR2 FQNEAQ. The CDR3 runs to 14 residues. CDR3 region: CASSLASGLYEQYF. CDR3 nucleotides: TGTGCCAGCAGCTTAGCTAGCGGGCTCTACGAGCAGTACTTC.

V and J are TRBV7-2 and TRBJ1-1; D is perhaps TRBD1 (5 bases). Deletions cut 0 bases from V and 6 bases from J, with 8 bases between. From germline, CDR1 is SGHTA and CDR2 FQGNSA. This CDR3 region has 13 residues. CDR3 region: CASSLASGAEAFF. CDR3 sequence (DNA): TGTGCCAGCAGCTTAGCATCGGGGGCTGAAGCTTTCTTT. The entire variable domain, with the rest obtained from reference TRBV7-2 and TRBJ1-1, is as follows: GAGVSQSPSNKVTEKGKDVELRCDPISGHTALYWYRQSLGQGLEFLIYFQGNSAPDKSGLPSDRFSAERTGGSVSTLTIQRTQQEDSAVYLCASSLASGAEAFFGQGTRLTVV.

In DNA, the CDR3 is TGTGCCAGTAGCCGGGACATAATGAACACTGAAGCTTTCTTT. Its protein is CASSRDIMNTEAFF. V usage is TRBV19 and J usage is TRBJ1-1; weak D call: TRBD1 (6 bases). Trimming shortened V by 6 bases and J by 0 bases, and 11 bases separated the two germline ends. Germline V gene lookup returns CDR1 LNHDA and CDR2 SQIVND (reference sequence). The CDR3 has 14 residues.

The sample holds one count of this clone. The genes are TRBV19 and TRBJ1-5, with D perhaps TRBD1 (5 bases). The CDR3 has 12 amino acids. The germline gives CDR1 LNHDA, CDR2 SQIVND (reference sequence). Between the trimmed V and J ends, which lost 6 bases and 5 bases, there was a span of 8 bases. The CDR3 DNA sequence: TGTGCCAGTAGCAAGGGGCATCAGCCCCAGCATTTT. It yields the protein CASSKGHQPQHF.

In DNA, the CDR3 is TGTGCCTGGAGTGACCTGCAAAGTGGAAAGCCCCTCGCAGATACGCAGTATTTT. Encoded protein: CAWSDLQSGKPLADTQYF. The chain is built from TRBV30 and TRBJ2-3; D gene ambiguous. This CDR3 spans 18 amino acids. CDR1 and CDR2 from the germline V gene are GTSNPN and SVGIG (reference sequence). The V end lost 1 base, the J end lost 4 bases, and 24 bases lay between the germline ends. Based on the CDR3 plus reference TRBV30 and TRBJ2-3, the full variable domain is SQTIHQWPATLVQPVGSPLSLECTVEGTSNPNLYWYRQAAGRGLQLLFYSVGIGQISSEVPQNLSASRPQDRQFILSSKKLLLSDSGFYLCAWSDLQSGKPLADTQYFGPGTRLTVL.

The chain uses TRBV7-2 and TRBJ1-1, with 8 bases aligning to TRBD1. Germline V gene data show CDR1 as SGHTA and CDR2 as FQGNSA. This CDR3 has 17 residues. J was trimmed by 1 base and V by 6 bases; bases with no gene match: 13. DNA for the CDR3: TGTGCCAGCAGGAGGGGGGCAGGGGGCCTCAGGAACACTGAAGCTTTCTTT. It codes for CASRRGAGGLRNTEAFF.

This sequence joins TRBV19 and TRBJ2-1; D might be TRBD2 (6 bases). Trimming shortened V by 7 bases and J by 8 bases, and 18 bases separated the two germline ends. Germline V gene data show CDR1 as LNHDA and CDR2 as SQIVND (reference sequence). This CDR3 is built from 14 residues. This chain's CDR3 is CASTYRAGFDEQFF. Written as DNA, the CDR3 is TGTGCCAGTACCTATCGGGCGGGGTTCGATGAGCAGTTCTTC. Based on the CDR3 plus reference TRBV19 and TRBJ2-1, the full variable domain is DGGITQSPKYLFRKEGQNVTLSCEQNLNHDAMYWYRQDPGQGLRLIYYSQIVNDFQKGDIAEGYSVSREKKESFPLTVTSAQKNPTAFYLCASTYRAGFDEQFFGPGTRLTVL.